This passage covers 7 T cell receptor beta chains from one sample sequenced in a study of T-cell reconstitution after alpha-beta-depleted transplantation in children. A library of TCRbeta sequences, prepared with unique molecular identifiers, was generated. TCRdb re-derived calls from the PCR reads in MiXCR, one entry per CDR3 protein. The sample carries some 830,000 distinct CDR3 sequences, about 15% recorded once. Sequencing was performed on PBMCs, mostly from graft donor cells, taken 360 days after TCRalphabeta/CD19-depleted stem cell transplant. These receptors originate from a male patient between 5 and 17 years old who had a stem cell transplant for acute lymphoblastic leukemia, so the T cells may come from the graft donor.

This chain links TRBV20-1 with TRBJ2-7, with TRBD2 matching over 7 bases. Germline V gene sequence: CDR1 DFQATT, CDR2 SNEGSKA (reference sequence). The J segment lost 0 bases and the V segment lost 3 bases, leaving 8 bases of the junction unmatched. The CDR3 runs to 15 residues. CDR3 protein: CSASPLAAISYEQYF. In DNA, the CDR3 is TGCAGTGCTAGTCCCCTAGCGGCGATCTCCTACGAGCAGTACTTC.

The chain joins TRBV12-3 or TRBV12-4 to TRBJ1-2; tentatively, D is TRBD1 (5 bases). This CDR3 has 14 amino acids. With 3 bases removed from V and 3 bases from J, the gap between germline ends came to 11 bases. CDR3 loop: CASSFVGEDYGYTF. The DNA for the CDR3 is TGTGCCAGCAGTTTCGTGGGGGAGGACTATGGCTACACCTTC.

CDR3 region: CAWGRDSYEQYF. The CDR3 region has the DNA TGTGCCTGGGGGCGTGACTCCTACGAGCAGTACTTC. The rearrangement links TRBV30 to TRBJ2-7, with unresolved D. Germline CDR1 GTSNPN, CDR2 SVGIG (reference sequence). This CDR3 is 12 amino acids long. V lost 5 bases to trimming and J lost 0 bases, with 8 bases between them.

This clonotype was observed a handful of times. The chain carries TRBV10-2 and TRBJ2-1; D possibly corresponds to TRBD2 (5 bases). The CDR3 runs to 14 residues. CDR1 is WSHSY, CDR2 SAAADI, per germline. V was trimmed by 10 bases and J by 3 bases, leaving 16 bases between them. CDR3 in amino acids: CATKVGSGYNEQFF. CDR3 bases: TGCGCCACCAAGGTGGGGAGTGGCTACAATGAGCAGTTCTTC.

This rearrangement joins TRBV27 to TRBJ1-1, with 10 bases fitting TRBD1. The germline CDR1 and CDR2 sequences are MNHEY and SMNVEV (reference sequence). The CDR3 length is 14 residues. J gave up 4 bases and V 8 bases, and 7 bases lay outside the gene matches. CDR3 DNA: TGTGCCAGCCGATGGGGACAGGGGTTCACTGAAGCTTTCTTT. It translates to CASRWGQGFTEAFF.

This clonotype showed up just a few times. The rearrangement links TRBV7-7 to TRBJ1-5, with 7 bases fitting TRBD1. CDR3 size: 14 residues. Looked up from germline, CDR1 is SSHAT and CDR2 is FNYEAQ (reference sequence). After removal of 5 bases from V and 6 bases from J, the junction contained 7 bases not matched to a gene. The CDR3 reads CASSPTGFGQPQHF. CDR3 nucleotide sequence: TGTGCCAGCAGCCCGACAGGGTTCGGTCAGCCCCAGCATTTT.

There are a few counts of this clonotype. This rearrangement joins TRBV11-2 to TRBJ1-1; no definite D call. Trimming took off 0 bases at V and 5 bases at J, with 7 bases between the two ends. The germline V gene encodes CDR1 SGHAT and CDR2 FQNNGV. This CDR3 region has 13 residues. The CDR3 loop reads CASSLDRRTEAFF. As DNA, the CDR3 is TGTGCCAGCAGCTTAGATAGAAGAACTGAAGCTTTCTTT.